Shown below are 15 T cell receptor beta chains from a single sample sequenced in a study of technical replicates of blood from a few donors. Generated by immunoSEQ multiplex PCR, the TCRdb table keeps only in-frame clones and is missing some. The table shows fewer than 60,000 clones, with more than 85% occurring only once. The sample consisted of PBMCs. The origin of the receptors is a human donor in good health. Some clones in this sample may be carry-over from other donors' samples.

This sequence joins TRBV12-5 and TRBJ1-6; perhaps TRBD1 as D (5 bases). Per germline, CDR1 LGHNT and CDR2 FRNRAP. This CDR3 spans 14 amino acids. V lost 6 bases, J lost 6 bases, and 12 bases lay in between. The CDR3 reads CASGGGLSNSPLHF. The CDR3 DNA reads as TGTGCTAGTGGCGGGGGTCTAAGTAATTCACCCCTCCACTTT.

V is TRBV2 and J is TRBJ2-5, with 8 bases fitting TRBD2. The CDR3 contains 15 residues. The V segment lost 8 bases and the J segment 5 bases; nucleotides outside the gene matches: 13. Per the germline V gene, CDR1 is SNHLY and CDR2 is FYNNEI. Here the CDR3 reads CASGPIAGIWETQYF. The CDR3, as DNA: TGTGCCAGCGGACCAATAGCGGGAATTTGGGAGACCCAGTACTTC.

The rearrangement links TRBV5-6 to TRBJ1-1; no definite D call. This CDR3 comprises 11 residues. Germline V gene sequence: CDR1 SGHDT, CDR2 YYEEEE. With 0 bases removed from V and 6 bases from J, the gap between germline ends came to 3 bases. DNA of the CDR3: TGTGCCAGCAGCTTGGACTCTGAAGCTTTCTTT. This gives the protein CASSLDSEAFF.

About this clone: The same CDR3 also results from other DNA sequences found in this sample. The CDR3, as DNA: TGCGCCAGCAGCGCCGCCGGGGGGTACACTGAAGCTTTCTTT. This sequence encodes CASSAAGGYTEAFF. V gene TRBV5-1 combines with J gene TRBJ1-1; tentatively, D is TRBD1 (5 bases). CDR1 and CDR2 (germline): SGHRS, YFSETQ. V lost 4 bases, J lost 3 bases, and 13 bases lay in between. There are 14 residues in the CDR3.

V and J are TRBV9 and TRBJ2-3; 11 positions agree with TRBD2. In germline, CDR1 is SGDLS, CDR2 YYNGEE. The V gene end was trimmed by 6 bases and the J gene end by 2 bases; junction bases not matched to a gene: 8. The CDR3 is made up of 16 amino acids. CDR3 region: CASNTGTSGPTDTQYF. The CDR3 DNA reads as TGTGCCAGCAACACCGGGACTAGCGGACCCACAGATACGCAGTATTTT.

V gene TRBV6-6 combines with J gene TRBJ1-4; no firm D call. V lost 3 bases and J 2 bases, leaving 10 bases between the germline ends. The CDR3 spans 15 residues. Germline V gene sequence: CDR1 MNHNY, CDR2 SVGAGI (reference sequence). Written as DNA, the CDR3 is TGTGCCAGCAGTTATCGGGTCCTCACTAATGAAAAACTGTTTTTT. Residues: CASSYRVLTNEKLFF.

The chain is built from TRBV7-2 and TRBJ2-3; no clear D gene. V lost 0 bases, J lost 4 bases, and 11 bases lay in between. The germline CDR1 and CDR2 sequences are SGHTA and FQGNSA. The CDR3 contains 15 residues. The CDR3 spells CASSLAPSSADTQYF. CDR3 coding DNA: TGTGCCAGCAGCTTAGCCCCTTCGTCGGCAGATACGCAGTATTTT. Full variable domain (missing parts from reference TRBV7-2 and TRBJ2-3): GAGVSQSPSNKVTEKGKDVELRCDPISGHTALYWYRQSLGQGLEFLIYFQGNSAPDKSGLPSDRFSAERTGGSVSTLTIQRTQQEDSAVYLCASSLAPSSADTQYFGPGTRLTVL.

This chain links TRBV10-3 with TRBJ2-7; 9 bases line up with TRBD1. V was clipped by 6 bases and J by 0 bases; unmatched bases: 12. This CDR3 contains 17 residues. Germline assignment: CDR1 ENHRY and CDR2 SYGVKD. The DNA of the CDR3 is TGTGCCATCAGCCGGGACAGGGCAAACGAACGCTCCTACGAGCAGTACTTC. Amino acids: CAISRDRANERSYEQYF.

V and J are TRBV5-4 and TRBJ1-1; D is undetermined. Germline loops: CDR1 SGHNT, CDR2 YYREEE (reference sequence). The CDR3 length is 13 residues. The V end was cut by 4 bases, the J end by 7 bases, with 14 bases between. The CDR3 DNA is TGTGCCAGCAGCCCGACGGATGGGAGTGAAGCTTTCTTT. As protein: CASSPTDGSEAFF.

V and J are TRBV7-9 and TRBJ2-5, with D perhaps TRBD2 (6 bases). The germline gives CDR1 SEHNR, CDR2 FQNEAQ (reference sequence). V lost 2 bases to trimming and J lost 3 bases, with 16 bases between them. The CDR3 is 16 amino acids. CDR3 DNA: TGTGCCAGCAGCTTACGAAGTGCGGGGAAGGAAGAGACCCAGTACTTC. As protein: CASSLRSAGKEETQYF.

This clone was found once. The CDR3 loop is CASSIDLAPVSSYNEQFF. DNA of the CDR3: TGTGCCAGTAGTATAGATCTGGCACCTGTAAGCTCCTACAATGAGCAGTTCTTC. The chain joins TRBV19 to TRBJ2-1; D gene ambiguous. Per the germline V gene, CDR1 is LNHDA and CDR2 is SQIVND (reference sequence). This CDR3 has 18 amino acids. V was pared by 0 bases and J by 0 bases, with 15 bases between.

A single count supports this clone. This chain joins TRBV7-9 and TRBJ1-6; D gene unclear. Germline V lookup: CDR1 SEHNR, CDR2 FQNEAQ (reference sequence). V gave up 1 base and J gave up 7 bases, with 11 bases separating them. The CDR3 is made up of 15 amino acids. DNA of the CDR3: TGTGCCAGCAGCTTAGTTGTCTCGGGAAATTCACCCCTCCACTTT. Protein product: CASSLVVSGNSPLHF.

This chain uses TRBV7-9 with TRBJ2-1; 10 bases line up with TRBD2. The CDR3 length is 16 residues. With V trimmed by 6 bases and J by 4 bases, 9 bases remained unmatched. Per the germline V gene, CDR1 is SEHNR and CDR2 is FQNEAQ (reference sequence). Here the CDR3 reads CASSSPSGRVYNEQFF. As DNA, the CDR3 is TGTGCCAGCAGTTCTCCCAGCGGGAGGGTATACAATGAGCAGTTCTTC.

The V gene is TRBV4-2, the J gene TRBJ2-3; no definite D call. The CDR3 has 14 residues. The V gene's germline CDR1 is LGHNA and CDR2 YNFKEQ. Trimming took off 0 bases at V and 0 bases at J, with 4 bases between the two ends. The CDR3 nucleotides read TGTGCCAGCAGCCAAGATGGCAGCACAGATACGCAGTATTTT. Residues: CASSQDGSTDTQYF.

The V and J genes are TRBV7-6 and TRBJ2-3; TRBD2 might be the D (5 bases). CDR1 is SGHVS and CDR2 is FNYEAQ in the germline V gene. This CDR3 is built from 16 residues. V was trimmed by 7 bases and J by 1 base, leaving 18 bases between them. The CDR3 spells CASTNPSGGRTDTQYF. CDR3 nucleotide sequence: TGTGCCAGCACCAACCCCAGCGGAGGACGCACAGATACGCAGTATTTT.